Listed below are T cell receptor beta chains from one sample, sequenced in a study of neoadjuvant anti-PD-1 for oral cavity cancer. Method: immunoSEQ multiplex PCR; TCRdb's copy keeps in-frame clones and lacks some. The sample records 13,000 to 15,000 clones, roughly two thirds being singletons. Sequenced here: PBMCs, sampled before nivolumab (anti-PD-1) treatment. The source of these receptors is a person aged 40 to 85 with oral cavity squamous cell carcinoma. Each CDR3 is given with its conserved first and last residue. A D gene is named only where the DNA matches it firmly. Not all rows give a size; the values are once, few, many and, for expanded clones, a class.

d_call	v_call	j_call	clone_size	cdr3_aa	cdr3_nt
-	TRBV12-5	TRBJ2-3	once	CASGVRTWGTDTQYF	TGTGCTAGTGGGGTGCGAACGTGGGGCACAGATACGCAGTATTTT
-	TRBV7-3	TRBJ2-7	few	CASSRGQGREQYF	TGTGCCAGCAGCCGGGGGCAGGGCCGCGAGCAGTACTTC
-	TRBV11-2	TRBJ1-1	-	CASSLVDGTEAFF	TGTGCCAGCAGCTTAGTTGATGGCACTGAAGCTTTCTTT
TRBD2	TRBV29-1	TRBJ2-7	-	CSVEDPPSGLDEQYF	TGCAGCGTTGAAGATCCCCCTAGCGGACTCGACGAGCAGTACTTC
-	TRBV7-9	TRBJ2-1	few	CASSLGGRNEQFF	TGTGCCAGCAGCTTAGGAGGGCGGAATGAGCAGTTCTTC
-	TRBV6-1	TRBJ2-3	-	CASIGGFVDTQYF	TGTGCCAGCATAGGAGGTTTCGTGGATACGCAGTATTTT
-	TRBV5-1	TRBJ2-7	-	CASSRGDIYEQYF	TGCGCCAGCAGCAGGGGAGACATATACGAGCAGTACTTC
TRBD2	TRBV5-6	TRBJ2-1	-	CASSSRLAAISYNEQFF	TGTGCCAGCAGCTCCCGACTAGCGGCGATCTCCTACAATGAGCAGTTCTTC
-	TRBV2	TRBJ1-1	-	CASSEGWFRPITEAFF	TGTGCCAGCAGTGAAGGGTGGTTCAGGCCAATCACTGAAGCTTTCTTT
TRBD1	TRBV4-1	TRBJ2-1	once	CASSQVGQGRYDEQFF	TGCGCCAGCAGCCAAGTAGGACAGGGACGTTACGATGAGCAGTTCTTC
-	TRBV11-2	TRBJ2-3	-	CASSHRWGVAHTQYF	TGTGCCAGCAGCCACAGGTGGGGAGTCGCCCATACGCAGTATTTT
-	TRBV5-1	TRBJ1-4	-	CASSLVGFRDEKLFF	TGCGCCAGCAGCTTGGTTGGGTTTCGCGATGAAAAACTGTTTTTT
TRBD1	TRBV30	TRBJ1-2	-	CAWGGQAFTYGYTF	TGTGCCTGGGGAGGACAGGCATTTACCTATGGCTACACCTTC
-	TRBV7-9	TRBJ2-7	-	CASSLSYEQYF	TGTGCCAGCAGCTTGTCGTACGAGCAGTACTTC
TRBD2	TRBV5-1	TRBJ2-3	-	CASSFGTSGTDTQYF	TGCGCCAGCAGCTTCGGGACTAGCGGGACAGATACGCAGTATTTT
-	TRBV5-1	TRBJ1-1	-	CASSFGQGWNEAFF	TGCGCCAGCAGCTTCGGTCAGGGGTGGAATGAAGCTTTCTTT
-	TRBV28	TRBJ2-7	-	CASRQTVSYEQYF	TGTGCCAGCAGACAGACAGTTTCCTACGAGCAGTACTTC
-	TRBV9	TRBJ1-2	-	CASTPGQGGPYGYTF	TGTGCCAGCACCCCGGGACAAGGGGGGCCCTATGGCTACACCTTC
TRBD1	TRBV15	TRBJ2-5	-	CATSFGTGEETQYF	TGTGCCACCAGTTTCGGGACAGGGGAAGAGACCCAGTACTTC
-	TRBV6-1	TRBJ2-4	-	CASTGLAKNIQYF	TGTGCCAGCACGGGACTAGCCAAAAACATTCAGTACTTC
-	TRBV19	TRBJ1-2	-	CASSIVQGTNYGYTF	TGTGCCAGTAGTATAGTGCAGGGGACGAACTATGGCTACACCTTC
-	TRBV6-1	TRBJ2-5	-	CASTPTVQETQYF	TGTGCCAGCACCCCGACAGTCCAAGAGACCCAGTACTTC
TRBD1	TRBV2	TRBJ1-5	-	CASSGGTGRDQPQHF	TGTGCCAGCAGTGGGGGGACAGGGAGGGATCAGCCCCAGCATTTT
TRBD1	TRBV10-3	TRBJ2-7	-	CAIRRGQGAYEQYF	TGTGCCATCAGGAGAGGACAGGGGGCCTACGAGCAGTACTTC
-	TRBV6-6	TRBJ1-2	-	CASSPISLRDYGYTF	TGTGCCAGCAGCCCCATATCACTCAGGGACTATGGCTACACCTTC
-	TRBV7-9	TRBJ2-7	-	CASSSTGAVPYEQYF	TGTGCCAGCAGTTCAACGGGGGCTGTCCCCTACGAGCAGTACTTC
TRBD1	TRBV5-6	TRBJ1-2	-	CASSSSGTGRHGYTF	TGTGCCAGCAGCTCCTCTGGGACAGGGAGGCATGGCTACACCTTC
TRBD1	TRBV11-2	TRBJ2-7	few	CASSAPGTGSYEQYF	TGTGCCAGCAGCGCCCCCGGGACAGGGTCCTACGAGCAGTACTTC
-	TRBV9	TRBJ1-2	-	CASSVGDSTLLNYGYTF	TGTGCCAGCAGCGTAGGTGACTCCACGCTTTTAAACTATGGCTACACCTTC
-	TRBV19	TRBJ2-7	-	CASSMYSSGGDEQYF	TGTGCCAGTAGTATGTATAGCTCTGGCGGGGACGAGCAGTACTTC
-	TRBV7-9	TRBJ2-7	-	CASSLAPRSYEQYF	TGTGCCAGCAGCTTAGCGCCGCGGTCCTACGAGCAGTACTTC
-	TRBV6-5	TRBJ2-7	-	CASSRSRDTYEQYF	TGTGCCAGCAGTAGGAGTCGGGATACCTACGAGCAGTACTTC
TRBD2	TRBV6-4	TRBJ2-1	few	CASSEVAGGQEQFF	TGTGCCAGCAGTGAGGTAGCGGGAGGGCAGGAGCAGTTCTTC
-	TRBV6-5	TRBJ2-3	-	CASSYWGIFTDTQYF	TGTGCCAGCAGTTACTGGGGGATTTTCACAGATACGCAGTATTTT
TRBD1	TRBV28	TRBJ1-2	-	CASRQGLDYGYTF	TGTGCCAGCCGACAGGGTTTAGACTATGGCTACACCTTC